The clone carrying this T cell receptor beta chain was seen ten or more times. What it binds is unknown. Authors of the study amplified TCR beta CDR3 regions from RNA transcripts. During a first-round RT-PCR of the TCR CDR3, the HTBI primer set was used. One entry per CDR3 protein results from TCRdb running MiXCR on the multiplex PCR reads. Counted here are about 380,000 distinct CDR3 sequences, roughly 14% occurring once; the ten biggest clones make up approximately 9.9%. These data come from a study of T cells in Graves' hyperthyroidism and ophthalmopathy. As for the study in general: Once the initial diagnosis was made, peripheral blood was obtained before any treatment.

This CDR3 region has 13 residues. Trimming pared 5 bases from V and 4 bases from J, leaving 9 bases between. From germline, CDR1 is SGHVS and CDR2 FNYEAQ. Regarding the study as a whole: Most clonotypes expanded in the thyroid (above 0.001) were also present in blood.

The study based diagnoses on clinical symptoms, serum thyroxine and TRAb, thyroid ultrasound and orbital computed tomography. The chain is built from TRBV7-6 and TRBJ1-3; D is possibly TRBD1 (5 bases). Sequencing was performed on blood. This TCR was recovered from a woman aged 60 to 75 with Graves' hyperthyroidism. The CDR3 spells CASSEGAGNTIYF. The CDR3, as DNA: TGTGCCAGCAGCGAAGGGGCGGGAAACACCATATATTTT.